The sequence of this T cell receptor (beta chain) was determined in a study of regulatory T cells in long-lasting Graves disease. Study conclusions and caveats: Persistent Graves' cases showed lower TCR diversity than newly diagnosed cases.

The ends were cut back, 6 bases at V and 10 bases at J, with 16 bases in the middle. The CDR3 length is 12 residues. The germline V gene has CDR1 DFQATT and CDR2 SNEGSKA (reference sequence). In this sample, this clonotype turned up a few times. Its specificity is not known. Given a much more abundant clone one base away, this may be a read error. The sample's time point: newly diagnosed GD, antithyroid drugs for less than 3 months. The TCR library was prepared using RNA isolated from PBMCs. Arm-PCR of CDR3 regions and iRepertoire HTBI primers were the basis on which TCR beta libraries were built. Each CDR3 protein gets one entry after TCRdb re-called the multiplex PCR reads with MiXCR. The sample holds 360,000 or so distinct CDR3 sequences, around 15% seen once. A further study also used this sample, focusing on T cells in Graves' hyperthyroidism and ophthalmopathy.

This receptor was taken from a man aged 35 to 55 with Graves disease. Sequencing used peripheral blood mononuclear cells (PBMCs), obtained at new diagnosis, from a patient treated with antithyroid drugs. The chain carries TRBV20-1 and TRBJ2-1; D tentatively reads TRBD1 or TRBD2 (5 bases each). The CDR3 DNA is TGCAGTGCGGCCGGGACCCGCTACGAGCAGTTCTTC. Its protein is CSAAGTRYEQFF.